The clone carrying this TCR beta chain was counted once. The antigen is undetermined. Blood was sampled at baseline, cycle 4 day 1, and cycle 7 day 1. The sample originates from a study of OX40 agonist ivuxolimab in advanced cancers. Overall study context: The dose-escalation cohort had hepatocellular carcinoma, melanoma, renal cell or head and neck cancer. Whole-study results and caveats: Several nonresponders also turned out to have low normalized T-cell clonal expansion.

TCRdb's table, derived via immunoSEQ multiplex PCR, lists solely in-frame clones and lacks some. The sample has some 80,000 clones; about nine tenths are singletons. Trimming took 0 bases from V and 6 from J, leaving 17 bases between them. Looked up from germline, CDR1 is SGHDT and CDR2 is YYEEEE. The CDR3 runs 16 residues. This rearrangement joins TRBV5-6 to TRBJ2-3; D possibly corresponds to TRBD2 (6 bases). The clonotype originates from an adult with an advanced solid tumor such as melanoma, head and neck, liver or kidney cancer. The source was CD4+ or CD8+ T cells sorted from blood, collected in a trial of the OX40 agonist ivuxolimab. Here the CDR3 reads CASSLELAYARDTQYF. The CDR3 DNA sequence: TGTGCCAGCAGCTTGGAACTAGCCTATGCGAGGGATACGCAGTATTTT.